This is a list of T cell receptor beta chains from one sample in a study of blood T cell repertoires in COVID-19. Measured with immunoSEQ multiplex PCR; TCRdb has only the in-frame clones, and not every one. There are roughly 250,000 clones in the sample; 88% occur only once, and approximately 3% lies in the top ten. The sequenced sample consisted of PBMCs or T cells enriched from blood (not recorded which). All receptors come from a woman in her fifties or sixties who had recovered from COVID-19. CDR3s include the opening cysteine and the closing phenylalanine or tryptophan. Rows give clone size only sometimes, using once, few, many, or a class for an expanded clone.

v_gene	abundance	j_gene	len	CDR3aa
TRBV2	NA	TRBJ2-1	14	CASIRGAQGNEQFF
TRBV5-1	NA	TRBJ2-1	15	CASSLGLAQYNEQFF
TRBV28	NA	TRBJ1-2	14	CASSLEGISYGYTF
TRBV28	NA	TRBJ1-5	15	CASSLLERWGPPQHF
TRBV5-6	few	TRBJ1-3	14	CASSSAGSGNTIYF
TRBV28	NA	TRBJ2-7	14	CASTTGLTPYEQYF
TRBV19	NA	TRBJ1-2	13	CASKPRGKDGYTF
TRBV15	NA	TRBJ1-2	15	CATSRDPRGGHGYTF
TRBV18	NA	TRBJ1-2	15	CASSPPMEGFYGYTF
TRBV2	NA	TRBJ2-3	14	CASKGTSGTDTQYF
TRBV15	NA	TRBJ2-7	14	CATSRVGKSYEQYF
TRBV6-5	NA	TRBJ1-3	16	CASSYSGQGGRNTIYF
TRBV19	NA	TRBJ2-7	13	CASTGNIPYEQYF
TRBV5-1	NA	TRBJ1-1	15	CASSNGRGTNTEAFF
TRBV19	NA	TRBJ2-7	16	CASSERAGQETYEQYF
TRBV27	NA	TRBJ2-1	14	CASSLGHILSEQFF
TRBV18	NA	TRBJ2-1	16	CASSPATSAWLVEQFF
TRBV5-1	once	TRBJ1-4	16	CASSKEGTGFREKLFF
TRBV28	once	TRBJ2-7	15	CASRTRDSDFYEQYF
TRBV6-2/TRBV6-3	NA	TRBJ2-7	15	CASSIARDSSYEQYF
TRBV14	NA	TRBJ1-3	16	CASSQGLLSSGNTIYF
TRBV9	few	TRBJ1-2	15	CASSVAGGGDYGYTF
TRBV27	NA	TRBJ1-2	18	CASSLSLILGGQGDGYTF
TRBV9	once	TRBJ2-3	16	CASSGGSGTSTDTQYF
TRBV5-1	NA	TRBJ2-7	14	CASSLQGAPGEQYF
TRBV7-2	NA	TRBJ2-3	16	CASSLGADRVADTQYF
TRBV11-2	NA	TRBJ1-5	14	CASSPERDNQPQHF
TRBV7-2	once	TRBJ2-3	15	CASSLFGTGTDTQYF
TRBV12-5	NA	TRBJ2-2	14	CASGLFRGSGELFF
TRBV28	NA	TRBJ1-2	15	CASSLRDRGYYGYTF
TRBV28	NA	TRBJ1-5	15	CASSVTGGPHQPQHF
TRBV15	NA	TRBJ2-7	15	CATSRVGGAQHEQYF
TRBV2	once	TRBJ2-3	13	CARGAGKGDTQYF
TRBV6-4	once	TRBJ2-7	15	CASTLGGTGSYEQYF
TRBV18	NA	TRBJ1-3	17	CASSSTPTGGSGNTIYF
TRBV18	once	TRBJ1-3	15	CASSPGQGSGNTIYF
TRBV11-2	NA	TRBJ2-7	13	CASSLAGGKEQYF